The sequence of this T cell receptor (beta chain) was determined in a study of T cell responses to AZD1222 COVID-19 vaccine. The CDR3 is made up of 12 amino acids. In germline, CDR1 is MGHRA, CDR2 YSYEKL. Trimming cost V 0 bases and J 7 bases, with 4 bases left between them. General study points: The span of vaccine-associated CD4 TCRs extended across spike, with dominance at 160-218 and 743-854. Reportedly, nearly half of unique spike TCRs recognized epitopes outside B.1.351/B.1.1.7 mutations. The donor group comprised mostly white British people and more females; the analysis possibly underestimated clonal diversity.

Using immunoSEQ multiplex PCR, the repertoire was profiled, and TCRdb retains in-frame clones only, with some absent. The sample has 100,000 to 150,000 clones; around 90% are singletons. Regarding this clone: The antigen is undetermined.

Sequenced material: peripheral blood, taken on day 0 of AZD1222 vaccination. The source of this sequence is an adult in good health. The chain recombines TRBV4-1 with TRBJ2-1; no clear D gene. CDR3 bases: TGCGCCAGCAGCCAAGATCGGAATGAGCAGTTCTTC. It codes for CASSQDRNEQFF.